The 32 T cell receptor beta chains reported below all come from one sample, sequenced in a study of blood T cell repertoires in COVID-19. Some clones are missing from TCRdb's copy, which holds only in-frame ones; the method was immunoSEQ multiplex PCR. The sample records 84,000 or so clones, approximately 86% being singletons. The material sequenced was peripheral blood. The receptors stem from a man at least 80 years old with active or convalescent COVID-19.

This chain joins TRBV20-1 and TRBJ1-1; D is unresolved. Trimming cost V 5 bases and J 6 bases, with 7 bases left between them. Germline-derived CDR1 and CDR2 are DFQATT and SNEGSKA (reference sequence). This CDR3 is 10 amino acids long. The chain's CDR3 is CSAGLAEAFF. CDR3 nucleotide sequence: TGCAGTGCTGGACTCGCTGAAGCTTTCTTT.

The CDR3: CASSYQAGGPRNEQFF. The CDR3, as DNA: TGTGCCAGCAGCTATCAAGCGGGAGGGCCTAGAAATGAGCAGTTCTTC. The chain couples TRBV7-2 to TRBJ2-1; 10 bases are shared with TRBD2. The CDR3 loop spans 16 amino acids. V lost 4 bases and J lost 7; bases outside the gene matches: 10. Germline CDR1 reads SGHTA; CDR2 reads FQGNSA.

The CDR3: CASKTGGAGTGELFF. The CDR3 DNA follows: TGTGCCAGCAAGACAGGGGGCGCAGGCACCGGGGAGCTGTTTTTT. The chain uses TRBV6-5 and TRBJ2-2; 10 bases match TRBD1. In germline, CDR1 is MNHEY, CDR2 SVGAGI. Trimming removed 7 bases from V and 4 bases from J; junction bases left unmatched: 6. The CDR3 loop spans 15 amino acids.

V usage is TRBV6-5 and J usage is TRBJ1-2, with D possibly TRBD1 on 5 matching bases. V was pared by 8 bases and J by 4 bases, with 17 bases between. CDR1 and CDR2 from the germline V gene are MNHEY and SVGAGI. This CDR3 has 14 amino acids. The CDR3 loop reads CASVDSPSSYGYTF. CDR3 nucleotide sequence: TGTGCCAGCGTCGACAGTCCCTCTAGCTATGGCTACACCTTC.

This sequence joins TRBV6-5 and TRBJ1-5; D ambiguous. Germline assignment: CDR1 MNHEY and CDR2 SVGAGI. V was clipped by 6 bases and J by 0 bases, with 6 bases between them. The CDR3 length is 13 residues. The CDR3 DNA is TGTGCCAGCAGGTCCAGTAGCAATCAGCCCCAGCATTTT. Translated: CASRSSSNQPQHF.

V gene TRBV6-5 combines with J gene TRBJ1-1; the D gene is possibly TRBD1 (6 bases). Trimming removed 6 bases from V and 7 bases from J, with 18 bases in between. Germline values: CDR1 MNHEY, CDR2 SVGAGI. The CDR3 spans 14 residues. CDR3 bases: TGTGCCAGCAGCAACACTCGAGACAGGAATGAAGCTTTCTTT. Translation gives CASSNTRDRNEAFF.

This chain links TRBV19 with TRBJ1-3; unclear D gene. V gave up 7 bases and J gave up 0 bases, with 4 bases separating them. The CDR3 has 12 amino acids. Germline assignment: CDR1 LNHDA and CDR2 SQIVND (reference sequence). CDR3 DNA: TGTGCCAGTACCTTCTCTGGAAACACCATATATTTT. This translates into CASTFSGNTIYF.

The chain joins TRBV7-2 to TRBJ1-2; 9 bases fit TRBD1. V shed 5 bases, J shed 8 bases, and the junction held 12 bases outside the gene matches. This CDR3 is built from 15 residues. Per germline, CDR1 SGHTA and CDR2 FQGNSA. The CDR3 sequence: CASSTRGTGKRGYTF. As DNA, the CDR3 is TGTGCCAGCAGCACCCGCGGGACAGGGAAGCGAGGCTACACCTTC.

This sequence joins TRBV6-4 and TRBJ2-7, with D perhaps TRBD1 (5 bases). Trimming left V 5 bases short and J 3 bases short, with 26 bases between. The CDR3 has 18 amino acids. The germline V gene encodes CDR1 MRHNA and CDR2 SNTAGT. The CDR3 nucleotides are TGTGCCAGCAGTTTCATAAACTTTATCAGGGTAGGGGTCTACGAGCAGTACGTC. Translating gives CASSFINFIRVGVYEQYV.

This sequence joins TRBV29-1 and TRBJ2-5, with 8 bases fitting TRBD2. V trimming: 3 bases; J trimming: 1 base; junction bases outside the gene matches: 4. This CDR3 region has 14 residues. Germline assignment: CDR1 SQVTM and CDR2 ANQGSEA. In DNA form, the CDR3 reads TGCAGCGTTGAGCGGCTAGCGGGCCAAGAGACCCAGTACTTC. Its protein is CSVERLAGQETQYF. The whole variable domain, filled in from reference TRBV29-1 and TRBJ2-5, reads SAVISQKPSRDICQRGTSLTIQCQVDSQVTMMFWYRQQPGQSLTLIATANQGSEATYESGFVIDKFPISRPNLTFSTLTVSNMSPEDSSIYLCSVERLAGQETQYFGPGTRLLVL.

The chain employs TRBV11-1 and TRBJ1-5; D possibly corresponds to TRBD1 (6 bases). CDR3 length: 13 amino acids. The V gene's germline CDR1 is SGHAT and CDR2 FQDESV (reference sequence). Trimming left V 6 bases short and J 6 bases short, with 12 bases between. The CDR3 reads CASRGGPGQPQHF. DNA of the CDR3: TGTGCCAGCAGGGGGGGGCCGGGTCAGCCCCAGCATTTT.

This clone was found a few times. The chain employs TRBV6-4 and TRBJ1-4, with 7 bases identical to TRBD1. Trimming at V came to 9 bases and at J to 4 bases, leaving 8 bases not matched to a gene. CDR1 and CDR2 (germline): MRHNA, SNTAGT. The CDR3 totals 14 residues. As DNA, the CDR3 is TGTGCCAGGAATAGGACAGGCCATAATGAAAAACTGTTTTTT. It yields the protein CARNRTGHNEKLFF.

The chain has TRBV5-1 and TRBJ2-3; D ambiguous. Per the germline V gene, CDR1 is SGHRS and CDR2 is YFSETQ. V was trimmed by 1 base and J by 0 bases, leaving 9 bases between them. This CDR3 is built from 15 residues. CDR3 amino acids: CASSLTVLSTDTQYF. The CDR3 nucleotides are TGCGCCAGCAGCTTGACAGTCCTTAGCACAGATACGCAGTATTTT.

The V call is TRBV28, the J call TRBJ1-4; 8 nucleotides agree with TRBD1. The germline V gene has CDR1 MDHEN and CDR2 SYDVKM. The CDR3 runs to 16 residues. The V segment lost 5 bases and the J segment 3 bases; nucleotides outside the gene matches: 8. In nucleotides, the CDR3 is TGTGCCAGCAGTGGCCAGGGGGCACCCGCTAATGAAAAACTGTTTTTT. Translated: CASSGQGAPANEKLFF.

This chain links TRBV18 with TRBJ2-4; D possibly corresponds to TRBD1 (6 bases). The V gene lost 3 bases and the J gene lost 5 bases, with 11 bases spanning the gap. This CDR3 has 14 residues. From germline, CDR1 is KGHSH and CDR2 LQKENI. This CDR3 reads CASSPGAGENIQYF. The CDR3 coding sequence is TGTGCCAGCTCACCGGGGGCCGGCGAAAACATTCAGTACTTC.

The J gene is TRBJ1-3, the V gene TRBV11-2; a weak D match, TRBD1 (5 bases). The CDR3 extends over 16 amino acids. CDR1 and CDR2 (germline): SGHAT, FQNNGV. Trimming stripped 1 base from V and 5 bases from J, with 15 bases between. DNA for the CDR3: TGTGCCAGCAGCTTAGTGGGGCAGACGATAAGAAACACCATATATTTT. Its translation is CASSLVGQTIRNTIYF.

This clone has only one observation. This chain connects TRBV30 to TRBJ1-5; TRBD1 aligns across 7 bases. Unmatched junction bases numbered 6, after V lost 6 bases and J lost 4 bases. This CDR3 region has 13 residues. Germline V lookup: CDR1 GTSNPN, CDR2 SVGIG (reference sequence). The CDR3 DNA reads TGTGCCTGTAACAGGGGTGGGAATCAGCCCCAGCATTTT. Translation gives CACNRGGNQPQHF.

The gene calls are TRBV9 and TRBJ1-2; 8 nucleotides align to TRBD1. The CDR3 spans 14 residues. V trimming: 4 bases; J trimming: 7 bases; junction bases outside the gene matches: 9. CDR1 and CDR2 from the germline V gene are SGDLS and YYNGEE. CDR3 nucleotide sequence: TGTGCCAGCAGCAGCCGTACAGGGGGATTTGGCTACACCTTC. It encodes CASSSRTGGFGYTF.

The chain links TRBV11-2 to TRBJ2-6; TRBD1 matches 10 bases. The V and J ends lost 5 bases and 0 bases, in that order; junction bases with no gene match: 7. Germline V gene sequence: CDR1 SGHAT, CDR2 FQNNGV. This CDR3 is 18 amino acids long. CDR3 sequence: CASSLPGQGGSGANVLTF. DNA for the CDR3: TGTGCCAGCAGCCTCCCCGGACAGGGGGGCTCTGGGGCCAACGTCCTGACTTTC.

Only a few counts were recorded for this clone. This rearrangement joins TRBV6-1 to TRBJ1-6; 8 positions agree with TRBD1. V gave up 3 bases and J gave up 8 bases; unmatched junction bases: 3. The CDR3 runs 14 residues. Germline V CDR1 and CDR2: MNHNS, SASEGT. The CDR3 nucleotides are TGTGCCAGCAGTGAGGGGACAGGTTATTCACCCCTCCACTTT. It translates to CASSEGTGYSPLHF.

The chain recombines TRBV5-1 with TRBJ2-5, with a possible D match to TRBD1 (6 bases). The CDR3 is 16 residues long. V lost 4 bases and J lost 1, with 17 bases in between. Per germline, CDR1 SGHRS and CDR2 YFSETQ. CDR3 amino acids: CASSLRGTTSQETQYF. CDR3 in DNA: TGCGCCAGCAGCCTAAGAGGGACAACATCCCAAGAGACCCAGTACTTC. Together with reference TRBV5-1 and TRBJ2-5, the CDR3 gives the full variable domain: KAGVTQTPRYLIKTRGQQVTLSCSPISGHRSVSWYQQTPGQGLQFLFEYFSETQRNKGNFPGRFSGRQFSNSRSEMNVSTLELGDSALYLCASSLRGTTSQETQYFGPGTRLLVL.

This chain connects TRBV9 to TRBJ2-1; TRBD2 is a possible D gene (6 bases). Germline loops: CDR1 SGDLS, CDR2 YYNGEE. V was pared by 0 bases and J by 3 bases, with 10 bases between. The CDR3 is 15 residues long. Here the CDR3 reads CASSVEGGNYNEQFF. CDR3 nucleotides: TGTGCCAGCAGCGTAGAAGGCGGGAACTACAATGAGCAGTTCTTC.

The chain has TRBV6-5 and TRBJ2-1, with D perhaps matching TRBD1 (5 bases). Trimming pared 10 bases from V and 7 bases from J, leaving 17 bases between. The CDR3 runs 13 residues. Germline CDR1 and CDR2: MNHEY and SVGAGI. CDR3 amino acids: CAIRQGAGNEQFF. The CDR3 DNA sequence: TGTGCCATCCGTCAGGGTGCTGGAAATGAGCAGTTCTTC.

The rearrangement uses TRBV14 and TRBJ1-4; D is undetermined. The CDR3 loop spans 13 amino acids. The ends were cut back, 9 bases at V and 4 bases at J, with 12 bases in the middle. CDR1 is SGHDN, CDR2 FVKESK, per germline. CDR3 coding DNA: TGTGCCAGTTCTTTGACGGGTAATGAAAAACTGTTTTTT. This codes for CASSLTGNEKLFF.

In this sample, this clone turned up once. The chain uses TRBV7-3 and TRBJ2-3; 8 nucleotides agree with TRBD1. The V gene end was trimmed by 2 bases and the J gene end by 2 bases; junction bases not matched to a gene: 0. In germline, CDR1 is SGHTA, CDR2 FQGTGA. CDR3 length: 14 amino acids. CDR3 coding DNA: TGTGCCAGCAGCTTACAGGGGGCCACAGATACGCAGTATTTT. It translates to CASSLQGATDTQYF.

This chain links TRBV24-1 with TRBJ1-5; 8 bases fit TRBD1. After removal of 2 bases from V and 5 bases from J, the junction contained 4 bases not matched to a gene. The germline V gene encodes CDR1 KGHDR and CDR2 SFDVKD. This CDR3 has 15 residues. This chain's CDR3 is CATSDSPTGDQPQHF. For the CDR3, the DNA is TGTGCCACCAGTGATTCCCCGACAGGGGATCAGCCCCAGCATTTT.

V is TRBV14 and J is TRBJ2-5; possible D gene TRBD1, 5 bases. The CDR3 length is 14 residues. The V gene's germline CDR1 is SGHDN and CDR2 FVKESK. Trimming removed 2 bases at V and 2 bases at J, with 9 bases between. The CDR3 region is CASSQWQGQETQYF. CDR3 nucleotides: TGTGCCAGCAGCCAATGGCAGGGTCAAGAGACCCAGTACTTC. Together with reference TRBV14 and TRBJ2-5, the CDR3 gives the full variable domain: EAGVTQFPSHSVIEKGQTVTLRCDPISGHDNLYWYRRVMGKEIKFLLHFVKESKQDESGMPNNRFLAERTGGTYSTLKVQPAELEDSGVYFCASSQWQGQETQYFGPGTRLLVL.

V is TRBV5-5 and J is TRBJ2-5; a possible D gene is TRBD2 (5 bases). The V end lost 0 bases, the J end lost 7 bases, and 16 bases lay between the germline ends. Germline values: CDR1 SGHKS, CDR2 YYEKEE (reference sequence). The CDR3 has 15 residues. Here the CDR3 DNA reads TGTGCCAGCAGCTTGGCGCGGGCCGGGTCAGGGACCCAGTACTTC. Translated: CASSLARAGSGTQYF.

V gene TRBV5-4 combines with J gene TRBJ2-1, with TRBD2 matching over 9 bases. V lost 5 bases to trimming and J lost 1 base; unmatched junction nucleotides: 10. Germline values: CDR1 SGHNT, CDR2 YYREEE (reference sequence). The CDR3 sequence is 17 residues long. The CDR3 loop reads CASSLRGSGGSYNEQFF. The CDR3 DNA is TGTGCCAGCAGTTTGCGGGGTAGCGGGGGTTCCTACAATGAGCAGTTCTTC.

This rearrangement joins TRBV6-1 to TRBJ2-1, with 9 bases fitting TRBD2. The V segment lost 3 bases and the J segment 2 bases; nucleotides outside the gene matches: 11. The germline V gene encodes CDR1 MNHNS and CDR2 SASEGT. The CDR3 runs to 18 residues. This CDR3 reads CASSDGIAGVPPYNEQFF. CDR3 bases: TGTGCCAGCAGTGATGGGATAGCGGGAGTCCCCCCCTACAATGAGCAGTTCTTC.

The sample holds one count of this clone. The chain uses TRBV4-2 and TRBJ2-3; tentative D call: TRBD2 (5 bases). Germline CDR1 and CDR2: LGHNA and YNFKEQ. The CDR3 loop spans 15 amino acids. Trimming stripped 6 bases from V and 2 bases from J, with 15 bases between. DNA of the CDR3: TGTGCCAGCAGGGGAGCGGCCCTATCCACAGATACGCAGTATTTT. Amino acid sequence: CASRGAALSTDTQYF.

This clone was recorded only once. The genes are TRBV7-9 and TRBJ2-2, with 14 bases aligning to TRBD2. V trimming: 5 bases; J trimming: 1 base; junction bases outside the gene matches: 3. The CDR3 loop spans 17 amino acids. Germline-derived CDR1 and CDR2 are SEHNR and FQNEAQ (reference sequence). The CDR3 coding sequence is TGTGCCAGCAGCAGGACTAGCGGGGGGTTGAACACCGGGGAGCTGTTTTTT. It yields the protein CASSRTSGGLNTGELFF.